This T cell receptor beta chain comes out of a study of T cell repertoires in cytomegalovirus infection (dated by TCRdb to between 2018 and 2021). With respect to the entire study: Donor HLA type was relevant to the analysis, because carriage of CMV infection together with the matching HLA type was indicated by public TCR beta signatures.

The CDR1 and CDR2 encoded by the germline V gene are MNHEY and SVGAGI. CDR3 length: 15 amino acids, cysteine to phenylalanine. The DNA shown is the 45-base CDR3, in frame from base 1. The germline ends are 14 bases apart after V is trimmed by 2 bases and J by 4 bases. The instrument was an Illumina HiSeq 1500. TCRdb itself trimmed the public reads at Q25 with fastp, ran MiXCR and retained productive beta chains. Rows are unified per CDR3 protein, each entry keeping the most common DNA and genes. The sample table holds roughly 720,000 distinct CDR3 sequences, of which 35% to 45% were seen once. The top ten clones comprise 2.8% of the sample. What the study reported, not specific to this receptor: In both this cohort and an independent cohort of 352 donors, the cumulative frequency of public TCR beta family members distinguished carriers of CMV infection plus the relevant HLA type. The ex vivo response was dominated by HLA-C-restricted CMV-specific TCR beta clonotypes, which also provided the single most frequent clonotype in two of eight donors.

About this clonotype itself: Its cognate antigen has yet to be identified. Nothing much larger sits one base from this clone, and base qualities are not available.

The receptor chain draws on TRBV6-5 and TRBJ1-1; there is no confident call for the D gene. This TCR derives from a human donor in good health (CMV status not recorded). Some clones in this sample may be carry-over from other donors' samples. The sequenced material came from PBMCs. The CDR3 region has the sequence CASSYAGLTSTEAFF. The DNA sequence is TGTGCCAGCAGTTACGCGGGCCTAACTAGCACTGAAGCTTTCTTT.